One sample yielded the 22 T cell receptor beta chains listed below, sequenced in a study of a mutant IDH1 vaccine in newly diagnosed glioma (dated by TCRdb to about 2021). This specimen's time point label, interpreted: week 35, safety follow-up. Every vaccine dose consisted of 300 ug of a 20-mer mutant IDH1 peptide in Montanide, administered subcutaneously together with topical imiquimod. Libraries were constructed by the immunoSEQ multiplex PCR assay. Sourced from immuneACCESS, this table was stored by TCRdb with only in-frame sequences that have V and J called. A share of the clones is absent; for the studies checked, an unresolved V gene accounts for under half, and the remainder has no known explanation. The sample table lists fewer than 90,000 clones, 80% to 85% of them with a count of one. The ten largest clones take up roughly 12% of the sample. Antigens of these TCRs are unknown. Sequences were derived from PBMCs, sampled from a glioma patient whose treatment included an IDH1 peptide vaccine. The receptors derive from a man younger than 35 with glioma.

The genes are TRBV15 and TRBJ1-2; a possible D gene is TRBD1 (5 bases). Germline V CDR1 and CDR2: LNHNV, YYDKDF (reference sequence). Trimming removed 0 bases from V and 8 bases from J, with 22 bases in between. This CDR3 is 17 amino acids long. The CDR3: CATSRDGPRGAKEGYTF. CDR3 bases: TGTGCCACCAGCAGAGATGGCCCGCGTGGGGCTAAAGAAGGCTACACCTTC. Looking up the rest from reference TRBV15 and TRBJ1-2 gives the full variable domain: DAMVIQNPRYQVTQFGKPVTLSCSQTLNHNVMYWYQQKSSQAPKLLFHYYDKDFNNEADTPDNFQSRRPNTSFCFLDIRSPGLGDTAMYLCATSRDGPRGAKEGYTFGSGTRLTVV.

V and J are TRBV7-2 and TRBJ2-7; D is ambiguous. CDR3 length equals 15 residues. Germline V CDR1 and CDR2: SGHTA, FQGNSA. V was cut by 2 bases and J by 5 bases, with 16 bases left in between. CDR3 protein: CASSLLAEIINEQYF. The CDR3 region has the DNA TGTGCCAGCAGCTTACTGGCAGAGATAATAAACGAGCAGTACTTC.

This chain uses TRBV7-9 with TRBJ2-5; the match to TRBD2 covers 10 bases. Germline V gene sequence: CDR1 SEHNR, CDR2 FQNEAQ (reference sequence). The CDR3 covers 16 residues. After removal of 4 bases from V and 4 bases from J, the junction contained 9 bases not matched to a gene. In nucleotides, the CDR3 is TGTGCCAGCAGCTCCCTAGCGGGAGAGAAGGGAGAGACCCAGTACTTC. Its translation: CASSSLAGEKGETQYF.

The rearrangement links TRBV7-6 to TRBJ2-7; a weak D match, TRBD2 (6 bases). Trimming stripped 3 bases from V and 2 bases from J, with 11 bases between. The CDR3 loop spans 14 amino acids. The germline CDR1 and CDR2 sequences are SGHVS and FNYEAQ. CDR3 bases: TGTGCCAGCAGCTTGGGCGGGATAACCTACGAGCAGTACTTC. Translating it yields CASSLGGITYEQYF.

The chain employs TRBV5-6 and TRBJ1-2; no firm D call. V was trimmed by 4 bases and J by 8 bases, leaving 15 bases between them. This CDR3 is 13 amino acids long. The germline V gene has CDR1 SGHDT and CDR2 YYEEEE. The CDR3 spells CASSPGAGSGYTF. The CDR3 DNA reads as TGTGCCAGCAGCCCGGGCGCCGGCTCAGGCTACACCTTC.

V usage is TRBV7-2 and J usage is TRBJ2-2; D might be TRBD1 (5 bases). The V gene's germline CDR1 is SGHTA and CDR2 FQGNSA. The CDR3 has 13 amino acids. V was cut by 5 bases and J by 4 bases, with 8 bases left in between. This CDR3 reads CASSVTVTGELFF. CDR3 nucleotide sequence: TGTGCCAGCAGCGTGACAGTCACCGGGGAGCTGTTTTTT. Looking up the rest from reference TRBV7-2 and TRBJ2-2 gives the full variable domain: GAGVSQSPSNKVTEKGKDVELRCDPISGHTALYWYRQSLGQGLEFLIYFQGNSAPDKSGLPSDRFSAERTGGSVSTLTIQRTQQEDSAVYLCASSVTVTGELFFGEGSRLTVL.

This chain links TRBV7-2 with TRBJ2-5, with TRBD2 identical over 13 bases. CDR1 and CDR2 (germline): SGHTA, FQGNSA. Trimming at V came to 4 bases and at J to 2 bases, leaving 1 base not matched to a gene. CDR3 size: 15 residues. As DNA, the CDR3 is TGTGCCAGCAGCTGGGGACTAGCGGGACAAGAGACCCAGTACTTC. This translates into CASSWGLAGQETQYF.

The chain employs TRBV7-2 and TRBJ1-1; tentatively, D is TRBD1 (5 bases). V shed 4 bases and J shed 0 bases, with 15 bases lying between them. Germline V CDR1 and CDR2: SGHTA, FQGNSA. This CDR3 region has 16 residues. Written as DNA, the CDR3 is TGTGCCAGCAGCTCGCGTCCCGGGACGTTGAACACTGAAGCTTTCTTT. Amino acid sequence: CASSSRPGTLNTEAFF.

This clone has just one count. The chain has TRBV4-3 and TRBJ2-3; possibly TRBD2 for D (7 bases). This CDR3 is 17 amino acids long. The V end lost 0 bases, the J end lost 6 bases, and 19 bases lay between the germline ends. Per the germline V gene, CDR1 is LGHNA and CDR2 is YSLEER. The DNA of the CDR3 is TGCGCCAGCAGCCAAGAGGGTTACTTGGGCGGGGGCGATACGCAGTATTTT. This gives the protein CASSQEGYLGGGDTQYF.

The chain links TRBV4-1 to TRBJ1-4, with D unclear. CDR1 and CDR2 from the germline V gene are MGHRA and YSYEKL. The CDR3 spans 16 residues. V shed 4 bases and J shed 3 bases, with 15 bases lying between them. CDR3 region: CASSPNGVQANEKLFF. For the CDR3, the DNA is TGCGCCAGCAGCCCGAACGGAGTTCAGGCTAATGAAAAACTGTTTTTT.

The V gene is TRBV25-1, the J gene TRBJ2-1; D unclear. This CDR3 comprises 16 residues. With 2 bases removed from V and 0 bases from J, the gap between germline ends came to 11 bases. Germline V gene sequence: CDR1 MGHDK, CDR2 SYGVNS. The CDR3 sequence: CASSEVGTGSYNEQFF. CDR3 in DNA: TGTGCCAGCAGTGAAGTCGGTACGGGCTCCTACAATGAGCAGTTCTTC.

The J gene is TRBJ1-2, the V gene TRBV5-5; D gene unclear. Trimming left V 4 bases short and J 3 bases short, with 19 bases between. The CDR3 spans 16 residues. From germline, CDR1 is SGHKS and CDR2 YYEKEE (reference sequence). CDR3 sequence reads: CASSPLYAGRDYGYTF. The CDR3 nucleotides read TGTGCCAGCAGCCCCCTTTACGCCGGGCGGGACTATGGCTACACCTTC.

V usage is TRBV7-2 and J usage is TRBJ1-5; no definite D call. Germline V CDR1 and CDR2: SGHTA, FQGNSA. V lost 1 base, J lost 2 bases, and 9 bases lay in between. The CDR3 is 15 residues long. The CDR3 nucleotides are TGTGCCAGCAGCTTAGGTCACTGGGGCAATCAGCCCCAGCATTTT. Its translation: CASSLGHWGNQPQHF.

The rearrangement joins TRBV5-1 to TRBJ1-4; D might be TRBD1 (5 bases). The CDR3 runs to 18 residues. The V gene lost 0 bases and the J gene lost 0 bases, with 15 bases spanning the gap. The germline V gene has CDR1 SGHRS and CDR2 YFSETQ. The chain's CDR3 is CASSLGPQALSTNEKLFF. The CDR3, as DNA: TGCGCCAGCAGCTTGGGGCCACAGGCCCTGTCAACTAATGAAAAACTGTTTTTT.

The rearrangement joins TRBV2 to TRBJ1-5; D is unresolved. The germline V and J ends were trimmed by 8 bases and 8 bases, with 4 bases remaining between them. The germline V gene has CDR1 SNHLY and CDR2 FYNNEI. The CDR3 length is 9 residues. DNA for the CDR3: TGTGCCAGCGGCGAGCCCCAGCATTTT. It yields the protein CASGEPQHF. Complete variable domain (other parts from reference TRBV2 and TRBJ1-5): EPEVTQTPSHQVTQMGQEVILRCVPISNHLYFYWYRQILGQKVEFLVSFYNNEISEKSEIFDDQFSVERPDGSNFTLKIRSTKLEDSAMYFCASGEPQHFGDGTRLSIL.

The chain has TRBV6-1 and TRBJ2-7; 11 bases are shared with TRBD2. Germline V gene sequence: CDR1 MNHNS, CDR2 SASEGT. CDR3 length equals 13 residues. J lost 4 bases, V lost 6 bases, and 2 bases had no gene match. The CDR3 sequence: CASRVAGGYEQYF. CDR3 DNA sequence: TGTGCCAGCAGGGTAGCGGGGGGGTACGAGCAGTACTTC.

This CDR3 is CASSLEEHGYTF. CDR3 sequence (DNA): TGTGCCAGCAGCTTGGAGGAGCATGGCTACACCTTC. The chain couples TRBV5-4 to TRBJ1-2; D is unresolved. The germline gives CDR1 SGHNT, CDR2 YYREEE (reference sequence). The CDR3 is 12 residues long. The germline V and J ends were trimmed by 0 bases and 6 bases, with 6 bases remaining between them. Supplemented by reference TRBV5-4 and TRBJ1-2, the full variable domain reads ETGVTQSPTHLIKTRGQQVTLRCSSQSGHNTVSWYQQALGQGPQFIFQYYREEENGRGNFPPRFSGLQFPNYSSELNVNALELDDSALYLCASSLEEHGYTFGSGTRLTVV.

V and J are TRBV6-5 and TRBJ1-2, with 9 bases lining up with TRBD1. J gave up 3 bases and V 8 bases, and 4 bases lay outside the gene matches. The CDR3 length is 13 residues. Germline V gene data show CDR1 as MNHEY and CDR2 as SVGAGI. The DNA for the CDR3 is TGTGCCAGCGGGGGACAGGGCTACTATGGCTACACCTTC. It yields the protein CASGGQGYYGYTF.

V and J are TRBV5-1 and TRBJ1-1; 7 nucleotides align to TRBD1. CDR3 size: 15 residues. The trim removed 0 bases at V and 2 bases at J, leaving 4 bases unmatched. Germline values: CDR1 SGHRS, CDR2 YFSETQ. The CDR3: CASSLATGPNTEAFF. The CDR3 nucleotides read TGCGCCAGCAGCTTGGCGACAGGGCCTAACACTGAAGCTTTCTTT.

V is TRBV10-3 and J is TRBJ1-1, with 9 bases identical to TRBD1. The length of the CDR3 is 16 residues. The germline V gene has CDR1 ENHRY and CDR2 SYGVKD. Unmatched junction bases numbered 7, after V lost 4 bases and J lost 1 base. DNA for the CDR3: TGTGCCATCAGTGCGGGACAGGGCTGGGGGAACACTGAAGCTTTCTTT. This codes for CAISAGQGWGNTEAFF.

The chain has TRBV14 and TRBJ1-1, with 8 nucleotides matching TRBD1. The germline V gene has CDR1 SGHDN and CDR2 FVKESK. The CDR3 loop spans 17 amino acids. The trim removed 4 bases at V and 0 bases at J, leaving 10 bases unmatched. In DNA, the CDR3 is TGTGCCAGCAGCCGACTCAAGGGGACAGGAATGAACACTGAAGCTTTCTTT. The encoded protein is CASSRLKGTGMNTEAFF.

The genes are TRBV5-4 and TRBJ2-3; the D gene is possibly TRBD1 (6 bases). V was pared by 1 base and J by 5 bases, with 17 bases between. Per the germline V gene, CDR1 is SGHNT and CDR2 is YYREEE (reference sequence). This CDR3 region has 16 residues. Written as DNA, the CDR3 is TGTGCCAGCAGCTTGCGGCGGCAGGGGTGGCGAGATACGCAGTATTTT. Amino acids: CASSLRRQGWRDTQYF.